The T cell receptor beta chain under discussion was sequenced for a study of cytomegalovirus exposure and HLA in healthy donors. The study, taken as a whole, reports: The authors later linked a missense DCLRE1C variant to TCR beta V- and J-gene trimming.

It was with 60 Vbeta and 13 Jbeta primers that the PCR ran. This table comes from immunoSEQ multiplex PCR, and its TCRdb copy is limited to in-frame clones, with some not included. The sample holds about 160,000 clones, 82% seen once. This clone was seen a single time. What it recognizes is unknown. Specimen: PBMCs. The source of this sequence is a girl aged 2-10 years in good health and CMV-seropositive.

The CDR3 sequence is CASRVWGQAQPQHF. In DNA, the CDR3 is TGTGCCAGTAGGGTATGGGGGCAGGCCCAGCCCCAGCATTTT. The rearrangement joins TRBV19 to TRBJ1-5; a weak D match, TRBD1 (6 bases). Germline CDR1 LNHDA, CDR2 SQIVND (reference sequence). V was pared by 6 bases and J by 7 bases, with 16 bases between. The CDR3 runs to 14 residues.